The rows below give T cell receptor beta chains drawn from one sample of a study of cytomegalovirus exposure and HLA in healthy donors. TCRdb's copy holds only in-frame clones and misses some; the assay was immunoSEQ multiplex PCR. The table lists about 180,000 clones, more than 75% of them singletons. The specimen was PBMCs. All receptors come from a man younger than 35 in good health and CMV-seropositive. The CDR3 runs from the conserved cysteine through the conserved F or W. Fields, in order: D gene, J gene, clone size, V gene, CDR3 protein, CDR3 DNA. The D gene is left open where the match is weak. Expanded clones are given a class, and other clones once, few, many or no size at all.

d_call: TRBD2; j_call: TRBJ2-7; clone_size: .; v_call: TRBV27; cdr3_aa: CASSSGTTSSYEQYF; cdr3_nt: TGTGCCAGCAGTTCCGGGACTACCTCCAGCTACGAGCAGTACTTC
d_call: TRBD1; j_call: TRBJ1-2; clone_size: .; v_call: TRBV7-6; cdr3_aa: CASSPQTGNYGYTF; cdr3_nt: TGTGCCAGCAGTCCTCAGACAGGGAACTATGGCTACACCTTC
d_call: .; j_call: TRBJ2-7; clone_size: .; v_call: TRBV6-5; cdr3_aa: CASSQGGEQYF; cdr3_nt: TGTGCCAGCAGTCAGGGGGGAGAGCAGTACTTC
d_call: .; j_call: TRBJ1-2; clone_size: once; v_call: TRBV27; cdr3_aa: CASSPTGPNYGYTF; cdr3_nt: TGTGCCAGCAGCCCGACAGGACCTAACTATGGCTACACCTTC
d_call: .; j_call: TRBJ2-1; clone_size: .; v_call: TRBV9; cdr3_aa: CASSADYLDEQFF; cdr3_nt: TGTGCCAGCAGCGCAGACTACTTGGATGAGCAGTTCTTC
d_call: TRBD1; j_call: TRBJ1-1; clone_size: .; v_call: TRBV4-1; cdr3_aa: CASSQHRGEAFF; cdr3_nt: TGCGCCAGCAGCCAACACAGGGGGGAAGCTTTCTTT
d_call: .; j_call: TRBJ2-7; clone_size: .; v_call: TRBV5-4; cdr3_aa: CASSLGQYEQYF; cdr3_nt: TGTGCCAGCAGCTTGGGACAATACGAGCAGTACTTC
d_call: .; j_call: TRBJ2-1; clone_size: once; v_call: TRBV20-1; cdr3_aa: CSVRFFEQFF; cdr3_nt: TGCAGTGTGCGGTTCTTCGAGCAGTTCTTC
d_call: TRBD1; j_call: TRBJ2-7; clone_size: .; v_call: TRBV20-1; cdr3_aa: CSARGTGQWYF; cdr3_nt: TGCAGTGCTAGAGGGACAGGCCAGTGGTACTTC
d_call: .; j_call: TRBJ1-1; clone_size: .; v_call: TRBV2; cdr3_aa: CASSEGGGRSKAFF; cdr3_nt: TGTGCCAGCAGTGAAGGAGGAGGTCGTTCCAAAGCTTTCTTT
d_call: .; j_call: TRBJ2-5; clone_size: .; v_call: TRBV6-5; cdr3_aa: CASSNGETQYF; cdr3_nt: TGTGCCAGCAGTAACGGGGAGACCCAGTACTTC
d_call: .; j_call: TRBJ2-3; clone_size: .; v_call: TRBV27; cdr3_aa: CASSLVTGIGTDTQYF; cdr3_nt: TGTGCCAGCAGTTTGGTTACAGGGATCGGAACAGATACGCAGTATTTT
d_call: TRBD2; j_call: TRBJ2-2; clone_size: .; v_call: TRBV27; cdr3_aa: CASSWAAGAGELFF; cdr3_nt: TGTGCCAGCAGTTGGGCCGCGGGGGCCGGGGAGCTGTTTTTT
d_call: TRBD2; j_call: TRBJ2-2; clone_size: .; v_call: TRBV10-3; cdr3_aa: CAISPLSGGITGELFF; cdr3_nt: TGTGCCATCAGCCCGCTTAGCGGGGGGATCACCGGGGAGCTGTTTTTT
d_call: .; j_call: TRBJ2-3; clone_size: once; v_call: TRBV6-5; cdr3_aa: CASSYVSGSTDTQYF; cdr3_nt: TGTGCCAGCAGTTACGTTTCGGGGAGCACAGATACGCAGTATTTT
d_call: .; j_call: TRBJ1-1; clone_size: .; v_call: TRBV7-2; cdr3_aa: CASSLLKTVLDTEAFF; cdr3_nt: TGTGCCAGCAGCCTCCTAAAAACTGTGTTGGACACTGAAGCTTTCTTT
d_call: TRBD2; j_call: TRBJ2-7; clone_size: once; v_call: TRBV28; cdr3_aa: CASAPGPGREGESYEQYF; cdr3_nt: TGTGCCAGCGCCCCTGGACCGGGGAGGGAGGGAGAATCCTACGAGCAGTACTTC
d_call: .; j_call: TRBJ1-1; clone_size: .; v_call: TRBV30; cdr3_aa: CACGKNTEAFF; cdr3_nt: TGTGCCTGCGGGAAGAACACTGAAGCTTTCTTT
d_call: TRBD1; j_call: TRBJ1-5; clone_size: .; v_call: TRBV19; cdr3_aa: CASSATPQGSNQPQHF; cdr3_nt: TGTGCCAGTAGTGCCACCCCACAGGGGAGCAATCAGCCCCAGCATTTT
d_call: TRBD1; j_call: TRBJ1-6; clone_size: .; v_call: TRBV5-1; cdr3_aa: CASSFAGGGLYNSPLHF; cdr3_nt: TGCGCCAGCAGCTTTGCAGGGGGCGGACTTTATAATTCACCCCTCCACTTT
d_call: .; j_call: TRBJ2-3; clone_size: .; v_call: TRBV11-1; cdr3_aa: CASSLFYDTQYF; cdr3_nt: TGTGCCAGCAGCTTATTCTACGATACGCAGTATTTT
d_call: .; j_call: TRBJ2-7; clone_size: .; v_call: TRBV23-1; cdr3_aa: CASSRPQGHFASYEQYF; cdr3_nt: TGCGCCAGCAGTCGCCCTCAAGGACATTTCGCCTCCTACGAGCAGTACTTC
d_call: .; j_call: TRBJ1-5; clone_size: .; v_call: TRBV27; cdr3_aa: CASSHRGQPNQPQHF; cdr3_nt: TGTGCCAGCAGTCATCGCGGACAACCTAATCAGCCCCAGCATTTT
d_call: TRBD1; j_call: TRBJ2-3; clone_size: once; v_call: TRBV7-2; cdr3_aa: CASSPSQQGGTDTQYF; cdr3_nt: TGTGCCAGCAGCCCCTCGCAACAGGGGGGAACAGATACGCAGTATTTT
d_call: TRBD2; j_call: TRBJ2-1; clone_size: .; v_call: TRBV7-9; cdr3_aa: CASSLGGGGVAEQFF; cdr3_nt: TGTGCCAGCAGCTTAGGCGGCGGGGGGGTTGCAGAGCAGTTCTTC
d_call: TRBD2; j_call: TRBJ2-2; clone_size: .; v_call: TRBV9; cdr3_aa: CASSVGSGAGELFF; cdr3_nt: TGTGCCAGCAGCGTAGGTAGCGGGGCCGGGGAGCTGTTTTTT
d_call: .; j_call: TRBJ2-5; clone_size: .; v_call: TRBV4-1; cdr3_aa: CASSRGEAPRETQYF; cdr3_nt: TGCGCCAGCAGCCGAGGAGAAGCCCCGCGAGAGACCCAGTACTTC
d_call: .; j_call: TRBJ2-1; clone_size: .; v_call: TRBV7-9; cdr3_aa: CASSPPAQAGSRNEQFF; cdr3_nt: TGTGCCAGCAGCCCCCCCGCCCAGGCGGGAAGTAGGAATGAGCAGTTCTTC
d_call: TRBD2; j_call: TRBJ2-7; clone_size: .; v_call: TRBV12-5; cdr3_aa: CASGLASGTSSYEQYF; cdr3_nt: TGTGCTAGTGGTTTGGCCTCCGGGACTAGCTCCTACGAGCAGTACTTC
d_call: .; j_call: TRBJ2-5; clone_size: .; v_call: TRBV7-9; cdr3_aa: CASTRRGGETQYF; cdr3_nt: TGTGCCAGCACAAGGCGTGGGGGGGAGACCCAGTACTTC
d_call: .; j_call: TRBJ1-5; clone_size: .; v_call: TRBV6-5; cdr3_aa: CASRPAGYNQPQHF; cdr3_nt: TGTGCCAGCAGACCGGCAGGGTACAATCAGCCCCAGCATTTT
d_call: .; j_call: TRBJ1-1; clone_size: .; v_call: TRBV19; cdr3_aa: CASSTSGTIVTEAFF; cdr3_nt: TGTGCCAGTAGTACTTCCGGGACAATCGTCACTGAAGCTTTCTTT
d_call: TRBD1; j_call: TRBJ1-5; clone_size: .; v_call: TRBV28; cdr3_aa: CASSSPQGDQPQHF; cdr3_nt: TGTGCCAGCAGTTCCCCACAGGGGGATCAGCCCCAGCATTTT
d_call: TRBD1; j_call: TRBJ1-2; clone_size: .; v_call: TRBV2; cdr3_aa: CASTLTGQFGYGYTF; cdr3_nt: TGTGCCAGCACCCTCACGGGACAGTTTGGCTATGGCTACACCTTC
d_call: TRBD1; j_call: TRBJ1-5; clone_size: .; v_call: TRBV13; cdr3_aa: CASSSGTGQQPQHF; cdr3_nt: TGTGCCAGCAGCTCCGGGACAGGGCAACAGCCCCAGCATTTT
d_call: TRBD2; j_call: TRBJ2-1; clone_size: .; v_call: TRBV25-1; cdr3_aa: CASSGGADTSGSYNEQFF; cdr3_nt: TGTGCCAGCAGTGGCGGGGCAGATACTAGCGGTTCTTACAATGAGCAGTTCTTC
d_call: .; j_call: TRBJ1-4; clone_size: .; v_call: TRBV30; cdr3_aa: CAWSRQQLNEKLFF; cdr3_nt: TGTGCCTGGAGTCGACAGCAACTGAATGAAAAACTGTTTTTT
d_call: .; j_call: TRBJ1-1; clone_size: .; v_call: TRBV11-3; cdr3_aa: CASSLGQSDTEAFF; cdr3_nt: TGTGCCAGCAGCCTCGGACAGTCGGACACTGAAGCTTTCTTT
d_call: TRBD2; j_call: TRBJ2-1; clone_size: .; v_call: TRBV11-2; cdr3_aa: CASSFHLAELNNEQFF; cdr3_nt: TGTGCCAGCAGCTTCCATCTAGCGGAGTTAAACAATGAGCAGTTCTTC
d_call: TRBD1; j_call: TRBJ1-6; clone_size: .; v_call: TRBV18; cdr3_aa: CASSLRTGVDNSPLHF; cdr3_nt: TGTGCCAGCTCACTGCGGACAGGGGTTGATAATTCACCCCTCCACTTT
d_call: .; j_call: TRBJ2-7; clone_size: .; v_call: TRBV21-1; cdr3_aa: CPGTSERFSYEQYF; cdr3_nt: TGCCCCGGGACTAGCGAGAGATTTTCCTACGAGCAGTACTTC
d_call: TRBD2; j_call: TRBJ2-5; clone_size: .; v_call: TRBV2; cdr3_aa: CASRHMTSGLGETQYF; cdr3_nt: TGTGCCAGCAGACACATGACTAGCGGGCTAGGGGAGACCCAGTACTTC
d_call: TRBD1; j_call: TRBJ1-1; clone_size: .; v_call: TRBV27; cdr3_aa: CASSSTGGRPEAFF; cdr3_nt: TGTGCCAGCAGTTCAACAGGGGGAAGGCCTGAAGCTTTCTTT
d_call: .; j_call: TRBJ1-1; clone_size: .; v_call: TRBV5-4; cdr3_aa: CASSFTGLEAFF; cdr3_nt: TGTGCCAGCAGCTTCACAGGGCTCGAAGCTTTCTTT
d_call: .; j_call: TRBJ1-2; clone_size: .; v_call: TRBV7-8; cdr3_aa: CASSLPRANYGYTF; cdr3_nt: TGTGCCAGCAGCTTGCCCCGGGCTAACTATGGCTACACCTTC
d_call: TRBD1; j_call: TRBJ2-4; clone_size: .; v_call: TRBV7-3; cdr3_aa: CASSFSGGLDIQYF; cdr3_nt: TGTGCCAGCAGCTTCTCAGGGGGCTTAGACATTCAGTACTTC
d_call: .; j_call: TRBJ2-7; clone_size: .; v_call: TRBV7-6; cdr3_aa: CASSLASSRAQYF; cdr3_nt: TGTGCCAGCAGCTTAGCCTCCAGCAGGGCGCAGTACTTC
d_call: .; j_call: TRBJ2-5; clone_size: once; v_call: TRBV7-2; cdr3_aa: CASSDYNLETQYF; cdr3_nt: TGTGCCAGCAGCGACTATAACCTAGAGACCCAGTACTTC
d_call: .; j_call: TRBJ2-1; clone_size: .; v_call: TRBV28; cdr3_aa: CASSGAGNEQFF; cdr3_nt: TGTGCCAGCAGTGGGGCGGGGAATGAGCAGTTCTTC
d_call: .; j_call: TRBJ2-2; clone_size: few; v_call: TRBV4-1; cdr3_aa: CASSPLRQGTGELFF; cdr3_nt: TGCGCCAGCAGCCCCCTTCGGCAGGGCACCGGGGAGCTGTTTTTT
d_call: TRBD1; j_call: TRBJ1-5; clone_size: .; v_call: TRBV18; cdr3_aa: CASSPQTGGNQPQHF; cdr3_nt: TGTGCCAGCTCACCACAGACAGGGGGGAATCAGCCCCAGCATTTT